What follows describes a single TCR beta chain. Its antigen is currently unknown. Using immunoSEQ multiplex PCR, the repertoire was profiled, and TCRdb retains in-frame clones only, with some absent. In the table there are some 43,000 clones, about 95% of which are singletons. The data were obtained in a study of OX40 agonist ivuxolimab in advanced cancers. Study as a whole: Ivuxolimab, an antibody acting as an agonist of OX40 (CD134), was used to treat patients. Recorded diagnoses for dose-escalation patients were hepatocellular carcinoma, melanoma, renal cell or head and neck cancer. Whole-study results and caveats: Compared with CD4+, CD8+ T cells on average had more expanded clones.

The CDR3 length is 15 residues. Trimming took 3 bases from V and 4 from J; bases not matched to a gene: 8. The V gene's germline CDR1 is LGHNA and CDR2 YSLEER. The TCR was taken from an adult with an advanced solid tumor such as melanoma, head and neck, liver or kidney cancer. The chain joins TRBV4-3 to TRBJ1-1; 7 positions match TRBD1. Sequencing used CD4+ or CD8+ T cells sorted from blood, obtained in a trial of the OX40 agonist ivuxolimab. In DNA form, the CDR3 reads TGCGCCAGCAGCCATGACAGGGTCGGGGGCACTGAAGCTTTCTTT. Its translation: CASSHDRVGGTEAFF.